The entry below describes one TCR beta chain. Antigen specificity is unknown. V lost 2 bases to trimming and J lost 7 bases, with 15 bases between them. This CDR3 is 16 amino acids long. Germline V gene data show CDR1 as MNHNY and CDR2 as SVGAGI (reference sequence). This entry belongs to a study of tumor-infiltrating lymphocytes in localized non-small cell lung cancer. Broader study findings: T-cell fraction did not differ between immunotypes IM1 and IM2. TCRbeta sequencing showed higher T cell infiltration in tumors than uninvolved lung. Only some patients had TCR sequencing, depending on available tissue.

Assay used: immunoSEQ multiplex PCR; TCRdb lists only in-frame clones, some missing. This sample has 9,000 to 15,000 clones, with 60% to 85% found just once. The chain carries TRBV6-6 and TRBJ1-6, with a possible D match to TRBD1 (5 bases). Sequencing used uninvolved lung tissue not adjacent to the tumor. This receptor was taken from a human donor with non-small cell lung cancer. The CDR3 nucleotides are TGTGCCAGCAGTTACCTACCCGGGGCGGGAAATTCACCCCTCCACTTT. Protein sequence: CASSYLPGAGNSPLHF.